This T cell receptor (beta chain) stems from a study of human T cells and chemical hapten exposure. Per germline, CDR1 MNHNS and CDR2 SASEGT. The CDR3 runs to 14 residues. Trimming removed 6 bases from V and 6 bases from J, with 17 bases in between. The time point was: patch test 2, 6 weeks after DPC sensitization. The treatment was: therapeutic diphenylcyclopropenone sensitization with weekly scalp DPC. A single record per CDR3 protein comes from TCRdb applying MiXCR to the RACE reads. The sample includes roughly 380,000 distinct CDR3 sequences, about 6.9% of them seen just once. The sequencing used whole blood, collected in connection with sensitization to the hapten diphenylcyclopropenone (DPC). The clonotype comes from a woman between 18 and 29 years old with alopecia areata. Some clones in this sample may be carry-over from other donors' samples. The chain carries TRBV6-1 and TRBJ1-1; unclear D gene. Here the CDR3 reads CASSLAPAEAEAFF. The CDR3 nucleotides are TGTGCCAGCAGCCTAGCCCCCGCTGAGGCTGAAGCTTTCTTT.